This T cell receptor beta chain was captured by sequencing in a study of T cells expressing NK-cell markers. The CDR3 spans 16 residues. Germline-derived CDR1 and CDR2 are SGHVS and FQNEAQ. TCRdb reanalyzed the 5' RACE reads and collapses them to one entry per CDR3 protein, without DNA. The sample table sets out roughly 380,000 distinct CDR3 sequences. The sequence was obtained from a man aged 18-75 years in good health. Sequenced input: blood T cells: a sorted CD56 or NKG2C T cell subset, CD4+ or CD8+ T cells, or bulk PBMC T cells (not recorded which). V and J are TRBV7-8 and TRBJ2-7; TCRdb returns TRBD1, unconfirmable since there is no DNA. Here the CDR3 reads CASSLAPPPGHYEQYF.